This T cell receptor (beta chain) appears in the sequencing data of a study of blood T cell repertoires in COVID-19. Study at large: Collection of acute and convalescent COVID-19 samples took place in the United States, Italy and Spain. PBMCs, B-cell-depleted T cells, or T cells were the source of the cDNA or gDNA that made up the material.

The sample holds one count of this clone. Repertoires were generated with immunoSEQ multiplex PCR, while TCRdb's copy carries only in-frame clones and drops some. The table shows 25,000 or so clones, with 75% to 85% occurring only once. Material: peripheral blood. The TCR sequence derives from a human donor in a cohort sampled during active COVID-19.

The CDR3 reads CSAAGRDIQYF. CDR3 coding DNA: TGCAGCGCTGCGGGGCGGGACATTCAGTACTTC. The chain is built from TRBV29-1 and TRBJ2-4, with D perhaps matching TRBD2 (6 bases). The CDR3 covers 11 residues. Trimming shortened V by 7 bases and J by 8 bases, and 12 bases separated the two germline ends. Germline V gives CDR1 SQVTM, CDR2 ANQGSEA.